Shown below are 30 T cell receptor beta chains from a single sample sequenced in a study of early T cells in non-severe SARS-CoV-2 infection. Using its own MiXCR run on the 5' RACE reads, TCRdb lists one record per CDR3 protein. Here the sample spans tens of thousands of distinct CDR3 sequences, around 18% being singletons. The sequenced sample was whole blood, obtained at baseline. Receptors originate from an adult who was a healthcare worker with PCR-confirmed SARS-CoV-2 infection or an uninfected control (not recorded which).

This clonotype was detected a few times. The rearrangement links TRBV7-6 to TRBJ2-3; possibly TRBD1 or TRBD2 for D (5 bases each). Trimming stripped 6 bases from V and 0 bases from J, with 16 bases between. The CDR3 totals 16 residues. From germline, CDR1 is SGHVS and CDR2 FNYEAQ. The CDR3 loop reads CASSFRDVASTDTQYF. Here the CDR3 DNA reads TGTGCCAGCAGTTTTCGGGACGTTGCTAGCACAGATACGCAGTATTTT.

This rearrangement joins TRBV2 to TRBJ2-7; 8 bases are shared with TRBD1. V trimming: 10 bases; J trimming: 3 bases; junction bases outside the gene matches: 11. Germline CDR1 reads SNHLY; CDR2 reads FYNNEI. CDR3 length: 14 amino acids. The CDR3 nucleotides are TGTGCCACCGTACCGGGACAGGAGATCTACGAGCAGTACTTC. Protein sequence: CATVPGQEIYEQYF.

The chain joins TRBV20-1 to TRBJ2-7; D is unresolved. The CDR3 spans 13 residues. Germline V gives CDR1 DFQATT, CDR2 SNEGSKA (reference sequence). V was shortened by 1 base and J by 0 bases, with 7 bases between the two germline ends. The CDR3 bases are TGCAGTGCTAGAGTAGGATACTCCTACGAGCAGTACTTC. It specifies CSARVGYSYEQYF.

The genes are TRBV29-1 and TRBJ2-7; D call uncertain. The V end was cut by 0 bases, the J end by 3 bases, with 9 bases between. The length of the CDR3 is 13 residues. Germline lookup yields CDR1 SQVTM and CDR2 ANQGSEA. The chain's CDR3 is CSVEETASYEQYF. CDR3 DNA: TGCAGCGTTGAAGAGACGGCTAGCTACGAGCAGTACTTC.

This clonotype was observed at least ten times. This chain links TRBV12-3 or TRBV12-4 with TRBJ1-1; the match to TRBD1 covers 7 bases. V dropped 7 bases and J dropped 4; count of bases not matched to a gene: 9. CDR3 size: 14 residues. DNA of the CDR3: TGTGCCAGCAAGGAGGAGACAGGGAGCACTGAAGCTTTCTTT. Translated, it gives CASKEETGSTEAFF.

This clonotype has ten or more counts. V usage is TRBV6-4 and J usage is TRBJ1-2, with D perhaps matching TRBD1 (5 bases). Germline-derived CDR1 and CDR2 are MRHNA and SNTAGT. The CDR3 has 14 residues. Between the trimmed V and J ends, which lost 4 bases and 8 bases, there was a span of 17 bases. CDR3 bases: TGTGCCAGCAGTGTCGGGAGGGGTGGAGCCGGCTACACCTTC. Protein product: CASSVGRGGAGYTF.

This clonotype was picked up a small number of times. The chain employs TRBV28 and TRBJ2-5; D unresolved. Per the germline V gene, CDR1 is MDHEN and CDR2 is SYDVKM. The CDR3 has 13 amino acids. With 5 bases removed from V and 6 bases from J, the gap between germline ends came to 13 bases. CDR3 sequence: CASSRSGKQTQYF. DNA for the CDR3: TGTGCCAGCAGTCGTTCTGGGAAGCAGACCCAGTACTTC. The full variable domain, rest sourced from reference TRBV28 and TRBJ2-5, is DVKVTQSSRYLVKRTGEKVFLECVQDMDHENMFWYRQDPGLGLRLIYFSYDVKMKEKGDIPEGYSVSREKKERFSLILESASTNQTSMYLCASSRSGKQTQYFGPGTRLLVL.

The chain employs TRBV4-1 and TRBJ2-7, with 7 bases identical to TRBD1. This CDR3 is built from 16 residues. Germline values: CDR1 MGHRA, CDR2 YSYEKL. The ends lost 5 bases at V and 2 bases at J; junction bases unmatched: 12. The CDR3: CASSYERGLQAYEQYF. For the CDR3, the DNA is TGCGCCAGCAGCTACGAAAGGGGGCTTCAAGCCTACGAGCAGTACTTC.

The chain joins TRBV29-1 to TRBJ2-2; 7 nucleotides align to TRBD1. CDR1 SQVTM and CDR2 ANQGSEA come from the germline V gene. The CDR3 contains 15 residues. The V and J ends lost 4 bases and 9 bases, in that order; junction bases with no gene match: 14. The CDR3 DNA follows: TGCAGCGTTGTTGTTGCAGGGGGACACCGCCGGGAGCTGTTTTTT. It codes for CSVVVAGGHRRELFF.

The rearrangement uses TRBV12-3 or TRBV12-4 and TRBJ1-1; weak D call: TRBD1 (6 bases). Trimming removed 5 bases from V and 4 bases from J, with 14 bases in between. The CDR3 contains 14 residues. CDR3 in amino acids: CASSTTGLGTEAFF. For the CDR3, the DNA is TGTGCCAGCAGTACCACAGGGTTGGGCACTGAAGCTTTCTTT.

This rearrangement joins TRBV5-1 to TRBJ1-2, with D hard to call. Trimming shortened V by 0 bases and J by 2 bases, and 5 bases separated the two germline ends. Germline CDR1 is SGHRS and CDR2 is YFSETQ. This CDR3 has 13 amino acids. The CDR3: CASSLDSNYGYTF. In DNA form, the CDR3 reads TGCGCCAGCAGCTTGGACAGCAACTATGGCTACACCTTC. Full variable domain (rest looked up from reference TRBV5-1 and TRBJ1-2): KAGVTQTPRYLIKTRGQQVTLSCSPISGHRSVSWYQQTPGQGLQFLFEYFSETQRNKGNFPGRFSGRQFSNSRSEMNVSTLELGDSALYLCASSLDSNYGYTFGSGTRLTVV.

This sequence joins TRBV19 and TRBJ2-2, with D possibly being TRBD1 or TRBD2 (5 bases each). Germline CDR1 is LNHDA and CDR2 is SQIVND (reference sequence). The CDR3 consists of 15 residues. The germline V and J ends were trimmed by 4 bases and 4 bases, with 13 bases remaining between them. CDR3 sequence reads: CASSTGQDRTGELFF. DNA for the CDR3: TGTGCCAGTAGTACGGGGCAGGACCGCACCGGGGAGCTGTTTTTT.

This chain uses TRBV28 with TRBJ2-7; 11 bases align to TRBD1. The CDR3 covers 16 residues. The V segment lost 5 bases and the J segment 5 bases; nucleotides outside the gene matches: 11. The germline CDR1 and CDR2 sequences are MDHEN and SYDVKM. The CDR3, as DNA: TGTGCCAGCAGTAATTACCGGGACAGGGGGGTTCACGAGCAGTACTTC. It yields the protein CASSNYRDRGVHEQYF.

This clonotype was recorded a few times. The chain recombines TRBV27 with TRBJ1-4; D is possibly TRBD1 (6 bases). V lost 5 bases to trimming and J lost 8 bases, with 18 bases between them. The CDR3 covers 15 residues. Germline values: CDR1 MNHEY, CDR2 SMNVEV (reference sequence). The CDR3 nucleotides are TGTGCCAGCAGTCTAGGGAACAGGGTGGGCGAAAAACTGTTTTTT. It specifies CASSLGNRVGEKLFF.

The chain has TRBV6-1 and TRBJ1-4; TRBD1 might be the D (5 bases). The CDR3 covers 14 residues. Between the trimmed V and J ends, which lost 2 bases and 13 bases, there was a span of 17 bases. Germline V gene data show CDR1 as MNHNS and CDR2 as SASEGT. Here the CDR3 DNA reads TGTGCCAGCAGTGAATTACGTCCTTGGGGCGGACTGTTTTTT. Translating gives CASSELRPWGGLFF.

The sample holds a few counts of this clonotype. The chain combines TRBV30 with TRBJ1-6; no definite D call. The V gene's germline CDR1 is GTSNPN and CDR2 SVGIG (reference sequence). V was clipped by 0 bases and J by 9 bases, with 15 bases between them. The CDR3 extends over 15 amino acids. The DNA for the CDR3 is TGTGCCTGGAGTGTACGGGCTCGCTTGGGTTCACCCCTCCACTTT. Amino acids: CAWSVRARLGSPLHF.

This sequence joins TRBV30 and TRBJ2-7, with D possibly being TRBD2 (5 bases). This CDR3 is built from 14 residues. Looked up from germline, CDR1 is GTSNPN and CDR2 is SVGIG (reference sequence). Trimming removed 2 bases from V and 10 bases from J, with 21 bases in between. The DNA for the CDR3 is TGTGCCTGGAGTACCCGACTCCCTAGCTCGGAACAGTACTTC. Protein: CAWSTRLPSSEQYF.

This clonotype has only a few counts. The chain joins TRBV28 to TRBJ1-2; no reliable D call. The V end lost 4 bases, the J end lost 0 bases, and 12 bases lay between the germline ends. The CDR3 is 15 amino acids. From germline, CDR1 is MDHEN and CDR2 SYDVKM. In DNA, the CDR3 is TGTGCCAGCAGTTCGGACGGAACAGCTAACTATGGCTACACCTTC. This translates into CASSSDGTANYGYTF.

This clonotype has just a few counts. This chain uses TRBV5-4 with TRBJ2-7; 12 nucleotides align to TRBD1. Looked up from germline, CDR1 is SGHNT and CDR2 is YYREEE (reference sequence). The V and J ends lost 4 bases and 6 bases, in that order; junction bases with no gene match: 8. This CDR3 region has 15 residues. The CDR3 reads CASSPLGTGGGEQYF. CDR3 nucleotides: TGTGCCAGCAGCCCGTTAGGGACAGGGGGCGGCGAGCAGTACTTC.

This clonotype was detected a few times. This chain uses TRBV6-2 or TRBV6-3 with TRBJ2-3; 9 bases fit TRBD2. V was pared by 7 bases and J by 2 bases, with 7 bases of the junction left unmatched. The germline V gene encodes CDR1 MNHEY and CDR2 SVGEGT. CDR3 length: 15 residues. The CDR3 coding sequence is TGTGCCAGCACCCGACTAGCGGAGGACACAGATACGCAGTATTTT. Translated: CASTRLAEDTDTQYF.

This chain connects TRBV10-3 to TRBJ2-7; TRBD1 matches 7 bases. CDR1 and CDR2 (germline): ENHRY, SYGVKD. The CDR3 spans 14 residues. J gave up 2 bases and V 4 bases, and 5 bases lay outside the gene matches. The DNA for the CDR3 is TGTGCCATCAGTGTGGGACAGACCACCTACGAGCAGTACTTC. It is translated as CAISVGQTTYEQYF.

The chain uses TRBV6-1 and TRBJ2-5; tentative D call: TRBD2 (5 bases). The CDR3 covers 12 residues. CDR1 is MNHNS, CDR2 SASEGT, per germline. Trimming removed 4 bases from V and 5 bases from J, with 8 bases in between. The CDR3 loop is CASSGTGETQYF. CDR3 coding DNA: TGTGCCAGCAGTGGGACGGGGGAGACCCAGTACTTC.

The chain employs TRBV5-5 and TRBJ2-4; possibly TRBD2 for D (7 bases). V lost 2 bases to trimming and J lost 5 bases, with 14 bases between them. The CDR3 is 15 residues long. Germline CDR1 SGHKS, CDR2 YYEKEE (reference sequence). The CDR3 region is CASSFNGGRQNIQYF. The CDR3 region has the DNA TGTGCCAGCAGCTTTAACGGGGGGCGGCAAAACATTCAGTACTTC.

This chain connects TRBV4-2 to TRBJ2-1, with 11 bases that match TRBD2. The J segment lost 5 bases and the V segment lost 0 bases, leaving 6 bases of the junction unmatched. This CDR3 region has 17 residues. CDR1 is LGHNA and CDR2 is YNFKEQ in the germline V gene. CDR3 nucleotides: TGTGCCAGCAGCCAAGAGGTAGCGGGGGGGCTCGACAATGAGCAGTTCTTC. This encodes CASSQEVAGGLDNEQFF.

This clonotype came up a few times. J is TRBJ2-7 and V is TRBV10-2; 9 nucleotides agree with TRBD2. The CDR3 consists of 14 residues. The trim removed 6 bases at V and 4 bases at J, leaving 7 bases unmatched. Germline V lookup: CDR1 WSHSY, CDR2 SAAADI. The CDR3 DNA follows: TGCGCCAGCAGCAGACTAGCGGTGAATTACGAGCAGTACTTC. It encodes CASSRLAVNYEQYF.

V and J are TRBV3-1 and TRBJ2-7; 9 nucleotides agree with TRBD1. J gave up 6 bases and V 4 bases, and 7 bases lay outside the gene matches. From germline, CDR1 is LGHDT and CDR2 YNNKEL (reference sequence). The length of the CDR3 is 14 residues. CDR3 coding DNA: TGTGCCAGCAGCCCGCTACTGACAGGGGGCGAGCAGTACTTC. Its translation is CASSPLLTGGEQYF.

This clonotype was observed a few times. The chain combines TRBV7-9 with TRBJ2-7; perhaps D is TRBD1 or TRBD2 (5 bases each). The germline V and J ends were trimmed by 2 bases and 3 bases, with 11 bases remaining between them. Germline values: CDR1 SEHNR, CDR2 FQNEAQ (reference sequence). There are 14 residues in the CDR3. CDR3 bases: TGTGCCAGCAGCTTAAATGGGGGAATCTACGAGCAGTACTTC. This sequence encodes CASSLNGGIYEQYF.

The chain has TRBV7-9 and TRBJ2-7, with D unclear. With 5 bases removed from V and 2 bases from J, the gap between germline ends came to 10 bases. The CDR3 spans 13 residues. CDR1 is SEHNR and CDR2 is FQNEAQ in the germline V gene (reference sequence). CDR3 region: CASSPGDTYEQYF. Written as DNA, the CDR3 is TGTGCCAGCAGCCCCGGAGACACCTACGAGCAGTACTTC.

The genes are TRBV6-1 and TRBJ2-1; 10 bases agree with TRBD2. CDR3 length equals 16 residues. The junction had 7 bases not matched to a gene; V was cut back by 6 bases and J by 2 bases. Germline CDR1 is MNHNS and CDR2 is SASEGT. The CDR3, as DNA: TGTGCCAGCAGGCTAACTAGCGGGAAGGCCTACAATGAGCAGTTCTTC. This translates into CASRLTSGKAYNEQFF.

This clonotype was counted once. The J gene is TRBJ2-2, the V gene TRBV11-2; the D gene is possibly TRBD2 (5 bases). The CDR3 contains 16 residues. The germline gives CDR1 SGHAT, CDR2 FQNNGV. V was cut by 4 bases and J by 3 bases, with 15 bases left in between. CDR3 coding DNA: TGTGCCAGCAGCTCCCGACTAACAAGGGACACCGGGGAGCTGTTTTTT. It encodes CASSSRLTRDTGELFF. Complete variable domain (other parts from reference TRBV11-2 and TRBJ2-2): EAGVAQSPRYKIIEKRQSVAFWCNPISGHATLYWYQQILGQGPKLLIQFQNNGVVDDSQLPKDRFSAERLKGVDSTLKIQPAKLEDSAVYLCASSSRLTRDTGELFFGEGSRLTVL.